This record covers a single TCR beta chain. This specimen belongs to a study of blood T cell repertoires in COVID-19. As for the study in general: Acute and convalescent COVID-19 specimens originated in the United States, Italy and Spain. PBMCs, B-cell-depleted T cells, or T cells were the source of the cDNA or gDNA that made up the material.

Germline lookup yields CDR1 SGHKS and CDR2 YYEKEE (reference sequence). The V end lost 2 bases, the J end lost 6 bases, and 9 bases lay between the germline ends. The CDR3 spans 12 residues. TCRdb's copy holds only in-frame clones and misses some; the assay was immunoSEQ multiplex PCR. This table holds some 190,000 clones, around 82% found once. This receptor was taken from a woman between 45 and 65 years old with acute COVID-19. Sequencing used PBMCs or T cells enriched from blood (not recorded which). The V call is TRBV5-5, the J call TRBJ2-7; D gene ambiguous. The CDR3 protein is CASSFGFGEQYV. CDR3 sequence (DNA): TGTGCCAGCAGCTTCGGTTTCGGCGAGCAGTACGTC.